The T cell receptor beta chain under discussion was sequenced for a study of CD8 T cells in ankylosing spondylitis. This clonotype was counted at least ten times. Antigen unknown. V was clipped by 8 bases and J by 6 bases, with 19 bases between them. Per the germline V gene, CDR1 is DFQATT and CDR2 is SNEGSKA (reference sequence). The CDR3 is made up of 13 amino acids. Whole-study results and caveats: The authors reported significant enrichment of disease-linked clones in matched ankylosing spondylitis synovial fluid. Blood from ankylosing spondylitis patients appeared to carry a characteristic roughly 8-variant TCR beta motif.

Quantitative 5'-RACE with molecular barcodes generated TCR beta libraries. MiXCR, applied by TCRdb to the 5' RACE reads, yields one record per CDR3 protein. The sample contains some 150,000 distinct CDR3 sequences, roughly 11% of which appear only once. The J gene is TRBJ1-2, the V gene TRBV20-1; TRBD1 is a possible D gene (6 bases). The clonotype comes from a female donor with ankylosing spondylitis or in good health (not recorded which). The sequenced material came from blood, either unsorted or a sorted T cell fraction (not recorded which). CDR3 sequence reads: CSPTLGGRDGYTF. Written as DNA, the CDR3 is TGCAGTCCTACTTTAGGGGGGCGCGATGGCTACACCTTC.